This is a list of T cell receptor beta chains from one sample in a study of blood T cells in healthy people across ages. MiXCR was run by TCRdb on the 5' RACE reads, yielding one entry per CDR3 protein. This sample has some 1.5 million distinct CDR3 sequences; roughly 28% occur once, and the top ten carry roughly 8%. The specimen was blood. These receptors were obtained from a woman in her 30s in good health. CDR3s include the opening cysteine and the closing phenylalanine or tryptophan. The order of the fields is V gene, clone size, J gene, CDR3 protein. Only part of the rows carry a size: once, few, many, or a class if the clone is expanded.

V: TRBV20-1
size: -
J: TRBJ1-2
CDR3: CSAKQGALYGYTF

V: TRBV28
size: once
J: TRBJ2-7
CDR3: CASSLGIGDYGQYF

V: TRBV6-2/TRBV6-3
size: many
J: TRBJ2-7
CDR3: CASSKRVPGPPSHEQYF

V: TRBV20-1
size: -
J: TRBJ2-1
CDR3: CSARVRTGGYNEQFF

V: TRBV5-6
size: -
J: TRBJ1-5
CDR3: CASSSKLYSNQPQHF

V: TRBV5-1
size: many
J: TRBJ2-6
CDR3: CASTLAGVSGANVLTF

V: TRBV4-3
size: -
J: TRBJ1-4
CDR3: CASSQAGEEKLFF

V: TRBV20-1
size: many
J: TRBJ2-5
CDR3: CSALFQYQETQYF

V: TRBV12-3/TRBV12-4
size: few
J: TRBJ2-5
CDR3: CASRKQGKLQETQYF

V: TRBV15
size: few
J: TRBJ2-7
CDR3: CATSREGSPYEQYF

V: TRBV5-1
size: few
J: -
CDR3: CASPGLGGETQYF

V: TRBV12-3/TRBV12-4
size: -
J: TRBJ2-5
CDR3: CASSLPAGGAGWETQYF

V: TRBV4-3
size: -
J: TRBJ2-7
CDR3: CASSHGAGNNEQYF

V: TRBV4-1
size: -
J: TRBJ1-5
CDR3: CASSGSSGTANQPQHF

V: TRBV5-1
size: -
J: TRBJ2-3
CDR3: CAGSPGTSADTQYF

V: TRBV25-1
size: few
J: TRBJ1-4
CDR3: CASSAIGRRANEKLFF

V: TRBV7-2
size: -
J: TRBJ1-5
CDR3: CASSLRSESNQPQHF

V: TRBV6-1
size: many
J: TRBJ2-1
CDR3: CASSEGGEQFF

V: TRBV24-1
size: few
J: TRBJ2-7
CDR3: CATSDKTGQLGNEQYF

V: TRBV28
size: few
J: TRBJ2-4
CDR3: CASSPVGKAKNIQYF

V: TRBV5-1
size: many
J: TRBJ2-7
CDR3: CASSSRPEAYEQYF

V: TRBV12-3/TRBV12-4
size: -
J: TRBJ2-5
CDR3: CASSEEYQETQYF

V: TRBV6-6
size: many
J: TRBJ2-3
CDR3: CASSYGPLEDTQYF

V: TRBV28
size: -
J: TRBJ2-7
CDR3: CASSSPAGASYEQYF

V: TRBV20-1
size: -
J: TRBJ2-5
CDR3: CSAWEGSGVYNEQYF

V: TRBV7-2
size: -
J: TRBJ1-4
CDR3: CASSPLGNNEKLFF

V: TRBV29-1
size: few
J: -
CDR3: CSGGGGPGKTQYF